The rows below give T cell receptor beta chains drawn from one sample of a study of shared clonotypes between healthy human individuals. Produced via immunoSEQ multiplex PCR; TCRdb's table is partial and in-frame only. The table lists roughly 2.2 million clones, 85% to 95% of them singletons. Sequencing was carried out using naive CD4+ T cells from PBMCs. The origin of the receptors is a man aged 18 to 29 in good health. Some clones in this sample may be carry-over from other donors' samples. Each CDR3 is given without its conserved first and last residue. The order of the fields is J gene, V gene, CDR3 protein.

>TRBJ2-3|TRBV27
ASSLPGGPTDTQY
>TRBJ1-1|TRBV5-1
ASSTGQDTEAF
>TRBJ2-3|TRBV5-4
ASSLGDTQY
>TRBJ2-1|TRBV5-1
ASSFRRQDNEQF
>TRBJ2-5|TRBV28
ASSLPRGGSGTQY
>TRBJ2-7|TRBV5-1
ASSQGQGANVGRYEQY
>TRBJ2-5|TRBV27
ASRAGGETQY
>TRBJ2-2|TRBV5-1
ASSLGTGKIGELF
>TRBJ2-2|TRBV7-3
ASSPRGTNTGELF
>TRBJ2-7|TRBV7-6
ASSSVLTGRSVEQY
>TRBJ2-3|TRBV5-6
ASSLLKISTDTQY
>TRBJ1-2|TRBV6-5
ASSWRGIGGYT
>TRBJ1-5|TRBV5-6
ASSLAGTINQPQH
>TRBJ1-5|TRBV28
ASSLARANQPQH
>TRBJ1-4|TRBV2
ASSPDSATNEKLF
>TRBJ1-1|TRBV2
ASSADLAAF
>TRBJ2-1|TRBV28
ASTPGGTSGLDEQF
>TRBJ2-7|TRBV7-6
ASSSRALSYEQY
>TRBJ1-1|TRBV19
ASAHTGVNTEAF
>TRBJ2-1|TRBV5-1
ASSRTPGDYNEQF
>TRBJ1-3|TRBV11-2
ASSLQTGNGNTIY
>TRBJ1-2|TRBV12-5
ASGPAGAYGYT
>TRBJ2-7|TRBV6-4
ASSVPGTGEEQY
>TRBJ2-1|TRBV7-3
ASSLGLAGYNEQF
>TRBJ2-1|TRBV29-1
SVARAYHEQF
>TRBJ1-2|TRBV6-5
ASSYRGQGRYGYT
>TRBJ1-2|TRBV29-1
SVEDRTGTRNYGYT
>TRBJ2-2|TRBV7-2
ASSLRTATGELF
>TRBJ2-1|TRBV29-1
SVHTGFMQF
>TRBJ1-2|TRBV19
ASSILGRTNYGYT